These 31 T cell receptor beta chains were all obtained from the same sample, sequenced in a study of blood T cell repertoires in COVID-19 (dated by TCRdb to 2020 to 2022). Libraries were prepared through the immunoSEQ multiplex PCR assay. The clones in this table, taken by TCRdb from immuneACCESS, are in-frame only. Not every clone is retained; where verified, under half of the shortfall comes from an unresolved V gene, and the cause of the rest is unknown. Within this sample are about 90,000 clones, with less than 95% of them counted one time only. Just over 5% of the sample goes to the ten largest clones. The sample taken for sequencing was peripheral blood. The source is a man over 45 with acute or convalescent COVID-19.

The chain couples TRBV27 to TRBJ2-2; 13 bases agree with TRBD2. The trim removed 0 bases at V and 5 bases at J, leaving 6 bases unmatched. CDR3 length: 18 amino acids. Germline V lookup: CDR1 MNHEY, CDR2 SMNVEV (reference sequence). The CDR3 DNA is TGTGCCAGCAGTTTATCGAGGACTAGCGGGAGTGATACCGGGGAGCTGTTTTTT. Its protein product is CASSLSRTSGSDTGELFF.

The chain links TRBV6-1 to TRBJ2-7, with D tentatively TRBD2 (6 bases). Trimming removed 0 bases at V and 1 base at J, with 10 bases between. The CDR3 is made up of 15 amino acids. Germline assignment: CDR1 MNHNS and CDR2 SASEGT. The CDR3 DNA reads TGTGCCAGCAGTGAAGCGATTGGGAGGTCCTACGAGCAGTACTTC. Protein product: CASSEAIGRSYEQYF.

The chain has TRBV6-1 and TRBJ2-1; 16 nucleotides agree with TRBD2. Per the germline V gene, CDR1 is MNHNS and CDR2 is SASEGT. V lost 3 bases, J lost 9 bases, and 5 bases stayed unmatched. The CDR3 is made up of 16 amino acids. CDR3 residues: CASSDQGLAGGSEQFF. The CDR3 coding sequence is TGTGCCAGCAGTGACCAGGGACTAGCGGGAGGGAGTGAGCAGTTCTTC.

V usage is TRBV7-2 and J usage is TRBJ2-7; 10 nucleotides match TRBD2. This CDR3 spans 15 amino acids. With V trimmed by 3 bases and J by 4 bases, 6 bases remained unmatched. Germline V gene sequence: CDR1 SGHTA, CDR2 FQGNSA. The CDR3 DNA is TGTGCCAGCAGCTTCAAAGCTAGCGGGAGTTACGAGCAGTACTTC. Protein: CASSFKASGSYEQYF.

Concerning this clone: The same CDR3 arises from other DNA sequences in this sample as well. The rearrangement uses TRBV2 and TRBJ2-7, with 8 bases aligning to TRBD2. CDR1 is SNHLY and CDR2 is FYNNEI in the germline V gene. The CDR3 spans 13 residues. Losses at the gene ends were 6 bases for V and 6 bases for J; bases not matched to a gene: 7. Here the CDR3 reads CASRAGGGREQYF. CDR3 nucleotide sequence: TGTGCCAGCAGGGCCGGGGGGGGGCGCGAGCAGTACTTC.

This sequence joins TRBV10-3 and TRBJ1-2; D is unresolved. This CDR3 is 12 amino acids long. V was clipped by 5 bases and J by 8 bases, with 12 bases between them. Germline CDR1 reads ENHRY; CDR2 reads SYGVKD. As DNA, the CDR3 is TGTGCCATCAGTCCCCAGCGCCAAGGCTACACCTTC. Translation gives CAISPQRQGYTF.

The genes are TRBV7-2 and TRBJ2-7, with 7 nucleotides matching TRBD2. Germline V gene lookup returns CDR1 SGHTA and CDR2 FQGNSA. V shed 3 bases, J shed 5 bases, and the junction held 10 bases outside the gene matches. There are 15 residues in the CDR3. In DNA form, the CDR3 reads TGTGCCAGCAGCTTCAGGGAGGGAAAACGGCACGAGCAGTACTTC. Translated: CASSFREGKRHEQYF.

The rearrangement uses TRBV18 and TRBJ1-1; D is unresolved. Germline CDR1 reads KGHSH; CDR2 reads LQKENI. V lost 0 bases to trimming and J lost 1 base, with 9 bases between them. The CDR3 runs to 15 residues. CDR3 DNA sequence: TGTGCCAGCTCACCACCGCGTTTTGAGAACACTGAAGCTTTCTTT. It codes for CASSPPRFENTEAFF.

The rearrangement links TRBV11-3 to TRBJ2-2; 8 bases align to TRBD2. V trimming: 3 bases; J trimming: 0 bases; junction bases outside the gene matches: 6. Germline V gene sequence: CDR1 SGHNT, CDR2 YENEEA. This CDR3 has 17 residues. CDR3 in DNA: TGTGCCAGCAGCTTTAAGCGGGAGCATGCGAACACCGGGGAGCTGTTTTTT. Protein product: CASSFKREHANTGELFF.

V usage is TRBV29-1 and J usage is TRBJ2-1; 7 bases align to TRBD1. Germline V gene sequence: CDR1 SQVTM, CDR2 ANQGSEA. This CDR3 has 11 residues. Trimming took 4 bases from V and 6 from J; bases not matched to a gene: 0. In nucleotides, the CDR3 is TGCAGCGTTGGGGACAGCAATGAGCAGTTCTTC. Its translation is CSVGDSNEQFF.

The chain is built from TRBV30 and TRBJ2-7; maybe TRBD2 (6 bases). Trimming shortened V by 2 bases and J by 0 bases, and 14 bases separated the two germline ends. This CDR3 has 15 amino acids. The germline gives CDR1 GTSNPN, CDR2 SVGIG (reference sequence). The CDR3 spells CAWSRERKSSYEQYF. The CDR3 region has the DNA TGTGCCTGGAGTCGGGAGAGGAAAAGCTCCTACGAGCAGTACTTC.

The V and J genes are TRBV7-2 and TRBJ2-7; possibly TRBD2 for D (6 bases). Trimming pared 2 bases from V and 7 bases from J, leaving 15 bases between. The CDR3 sequence is 14 residues long. Germline lookup yields CDR1 SGHTA and CDR2 FQGNSA. CDR3 DNA: TGTGCCAGCAGCTTACTGTCGGGAGCGCGGGAGCAGTACTTC. This encodes CASSLLSGAREQYF.

The chain links TRBV21-1 to TRBJ2-1; TRBD2 was called by the table and not checked on the DNA. TRBV21-1 is given as a pseudogene. This CDR3 contains 12 residues. CDR3 amino acids: CASTPRSRWQFF. For the CDR3, the DNA is TGTGCCAGCACCCCACGTTCGCGCTGGCAGTTCTTC.

The chain has TRBV7-2 and TRBJ1-4; TRBD1 is a possible D gene (6 bases). CDR3 length: 16 amino acids. Trimming took 3 bases from V and 6 from J, leaving 17 bases between them. The germline V gene encodes CDR1 SGHTA and CDR2 FQGNSA. The CDR3 sequence is CASSFRLGGGYEKLFF. In DNA, the CDR3 is TGTGCCAGCAGCTTCCGTCTGGGAGGGGGATATGAAAAACTGTTTTTT. The full variable domain, its missing parts supplied by reference TRBV7-2 and TRBJ1-4, is GAGVSQSPSNKVTEKGKDVELRCDPISGHTALYWYRQSLGQGLEFLIYFQGNSAPDKSGLPSDRFSAERTGGSVSTLTIQRTQQEDSAVYLCASSFRLGGGYEKLFFGSGTQLSVL.

The chain joins TRBV19 to TRBJ1-2; 9 positions agree with TRBD1. The CDR3 runs to 13 residues. With 5 bases clipped from V and 8 bases from J, the junction kept 6 bases outside the gene matches. CDR1 and CDR2 (germline): LNHDA, SQIVND (reference sequence). For the CDR3, the DNA is TGTGCCAGTAGTTGGACAGGGGATGAAGGCTACACCTTC. It is translated as CASSWTGDEGYTF.

The CDR3 DNA is TGTGCCAGCAGCTTACTACCGGCAGGGGCGATAAGATCAACTAATGAAAAACTGTTTTTT. Encoded protein: CASSLLPAGAIRSTNEKLFF. The gene calls are TRBV11-3 and TRBJ1-4; tentative D call: TRBD1 (6 bases). The CDR3 consists of 20 residues. Trimming took off 2 bases at V and 0 bases at J, with 22 bases between the two ends. Germline V lookup: CDR1 SGHNT, CDR2 YENEEA.

The chain has TRBV2 and TRBJ2-5, with TRBD2 matching 10 bases. Per germline, CDR1 SNHLY and CDR2 FYNNEI. The V and J ends lost 5 bases and 4 bases, in that order; junction bases with no gene match: 10. This CDR3 spans 16 amino acids. The CDR3 loop is CASSLTGTSERETQYF. CDR3 sequence (DNA): TGTGCCAGCAGTCTTACCGGGACTAGCGAGAGAGAGACCCAGTACTTC.

This CDR3 reads CAISAVDRGADTQYF. The CDR3 DNA sequence: TGTGCCATCAGTGCGGTAGACAGGGGAGCAGATACGCAGTATTTT. The chain recombines TRBV10-3 with TRBJ2-3; 8 nucleotides match TRBD1. This CDR3 region has 15 residues. Trimming removed 4 bases from V and 4 bases from J; junction bases left unmatched: 7. Per germline, CDR1 ENHRY and CDR2 SYGVKD.

V usage is TRBV5-4 and J usage is TRBJ2-6; 7 positions match TRBD1. The CDR3 sequence is 16 residues long. With V trimmed by 4 bases and J by 3 bases, 7 bases remained unmatched. Looked up from germline, CDR1 is SGHNT and CDR2 is YYREEE (reference sequence). The CDR3 sequence is CASSAMTGFGANVLTF. The CDR3, as DNA: TGTGCCAGCAGCGCAATGACAGGGTTTGGGGCCAACGTCCTGACTTTC.

V and J are TRBV7-2 and TRBJ2-7, with unresolved D. Trimming pared 4 bases from V and 3 bases from J, leaving 10 bases between. This CDR3 comprises 13 residues. CDR1 is SGHTA and CDR2 is FQGNSA in the germline V gene. The CDR3: CASSSPNSYEQYF. CDR3 nucleotides: TGTGCCAGCAGCTCCCCGAACAGCTACGAGCAGTACTTC.

V and J are TRBV30 and TRBJ2-7; 7 positions match TRBD1. Germline CDR1 and CDR2: GTSNPN and SVGIG (reference sequence). V lost 0 bases and J lost 5; bases outside the gene matches: 4. The CDR3 spans 13 residues. The CDR3 DNA reads as TGTGCCTGGAGTGTTCGACAGGGAAACGAGCAGTACTTC. Translated, it gives CAWSVRQGNEQYF.

This clone showed up just once. V is TRBV4-3 and J is TRBJ1-4, with 9 bases lining up with TRBD1. CDR1 LGHNA and CDR2 YSLEER come from the germline V gene. With V trimmed by 1 base and J by 6 bases, 6 bases remained unmatched. This CDR3 is built from 16 residues. The CDR3 nucleotides are TGCGCCAGCAGCCAAGCTTCGACAGGGGGTCATGAAAAACTGTTTTTT. This sequence encodes CASSQASTGGHEKLFF.

The genes are TRBV29-1 and TRBJ2-3; no reliable D call. Per the germline V gene, CDR1 is SQVTM and CDR2 is ANQGSEA. The CDR3 sequence is 13 residues long. Trimming cost V 5 bases and J 0 bases, with 9 bases left between them. The CDR3 loop reads CSVSSDSTDTQYF. DNA of the CDR3: TGCAGCGTTTCCAGCGATAGCACAGATACGCAGTATTTT.

The J gene is TRBJ2-4, the V gene TRBV27; the D gene is possibly TRBD1 (6 bases). The CDR3 has 17 amino acids. V gave up 0 bases and J gave up 3 bases, with 15 bases separating them. Germline V gene sequence: CDR1 MNHEY, CDR2 SMNVEV (reference sequence). The CDR3 nucleotides read TGTGCCAGCAGTTTATCCACTCCACAGGGCGGCAAAAACATTCAGTACTTC. Encoded protein: CASSLSTPQGGKNIQYF.

The V gene is TRBV11-2, the J gene TRBJ1-6; D is unclear. This CDR3 contains 14 residues. In germline, CDR1 is SGHAT, CDR2 FQNNGV. Trimming removed 0 bases from V and 7 bases from J, with 7 bases in between. CDR3 region: CASSLDTMNSPLHF. CDR3 DNA sequence: TGTGCCAGCAGCTTAGATACTATGAATTCACCCCTCCACTTT.

The chain links TRBV27 to TRBJ2-3; D not resolved. Germline CDR1 is MNHEY and CDR2 is SMNVEV (reference sequence). The CDR3 contains 14 residues. The V end lost 5 bases, the J end lost 1 base, and 10 bases lay between the germline ends. DNA for the CDR3: TGTGCCAGCAGTAGACTGTCGGGCACAGATACGCAGTATTTT. It codes for CASSRLSGTDTQYF.

This clone has just one count. V usage is TRBV19 and J usage is TRBJ1-5; TRBD1 agrees at 12 bases. Germline V gene sequence: CDR1 LNHDA, CDR2 SQIVND (reference sequence). Trimming cost V 5 bases and J 1 base; bases outside gene matches: 12. The CDR3 loop spans 19 amino acids. CDR3: CASSLSRDRGPRSNQPQHF. CDR3 in DNA: TGTGCCAGTAGTCTCAGCCGGGACAGGGGGCCGAGGAGCAATCAGCCCCAGCATTTT.

The gene calls are TRBV3-1 (or the pseudogene TRBV3-2) and TRBJ2-7; 9 nucleotides align to TRBD2. Trimming removed 4 bases from V and 3 bases from J; junction bases left unmatched: 1. The CDR3 consists of 13 residues. Germline loops: CDR1 LGHDT, CDR2 YNNKEL (reference sequence). The CDR3: CASSPLAGYEQYF. The DNA for the CDR3 is TGTGCCAGCAGCCCACTAGCGGGCTACGAGCAGTACTTC.

This clone was detected only a few times. The rearrangement links TRBV2 to TRBJ2-1; 13 nucleotides line up with TRBD2. J was trimmed by 6 bases and V by 6 bases; bases with no gene match: 14. Germline V gene sequence: CDR1 SNHLY, CDR2 FYNNEI. The CDR3 length is 18 residues. CDR3 sequence (DNA): TGTGCCAGCAGCTTCGGACTAGCGGGAGAGGGTTTACGCAATGAGCAGTTCTTC. Translating gives CASSFGLAGEGLRNEQFF.

This clone has just one count. This chain connects TRBV28 to TRBJ1-1; TRBD1 agrees at 7 bases. Germline trimming cut 5 bases from V and 0 bases from J; bases unmatched to any gene: 6. This CDR3 is built from 15 residues. Germline V lookup: CDR1 MDHEN, CDR2 SYDVKM. This CDR3 is CASSGPGQLNTEAFF. As DNA, the CDR3 is TGTGCCAGCAGTGGCCCGGGACAGCTGAACACTGAAGCTTTCTTT.

The chain carries TRBV10-3 and TRBJ1-2; TRBD1 matches 8 bases. The CDR3 runs to 15 residues. Germline CDR1 and CDR2: ENHRY and SYGVKD. The junction had 8 bases not matched to a gene; V was cut back by 6 bases and J by 2 bases. As DNA, the CDR3 is TGTGCCATCAGGGACTGGACAGGGAAAAACTATGGCTACACCTTC. The encoded protein is CAIRDWTGKNYGYTF.